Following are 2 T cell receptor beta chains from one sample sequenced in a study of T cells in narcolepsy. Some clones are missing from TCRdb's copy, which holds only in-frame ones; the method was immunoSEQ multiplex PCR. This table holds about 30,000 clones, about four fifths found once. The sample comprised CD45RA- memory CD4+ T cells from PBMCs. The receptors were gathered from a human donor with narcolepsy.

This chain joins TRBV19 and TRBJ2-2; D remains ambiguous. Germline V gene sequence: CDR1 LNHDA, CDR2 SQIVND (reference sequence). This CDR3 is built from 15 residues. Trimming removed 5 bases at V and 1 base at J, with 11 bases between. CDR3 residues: CASSPRDWNTGELFF. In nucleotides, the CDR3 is TGTGCCAGTAGTCCTCGTGACTGGAACACCGGGGAGCTGTTTTTT. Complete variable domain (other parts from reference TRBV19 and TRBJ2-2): DGGITQSPKYLFRKEGQNVTLSCEQNLNHDAMYWYRQDPGQGLRLIYYSQIVNDFQKGDIAEGYSVSREKKESFPLTVTSAQKNPTAFYLCASSPRDWNTGELFFGEGSRLTVL.

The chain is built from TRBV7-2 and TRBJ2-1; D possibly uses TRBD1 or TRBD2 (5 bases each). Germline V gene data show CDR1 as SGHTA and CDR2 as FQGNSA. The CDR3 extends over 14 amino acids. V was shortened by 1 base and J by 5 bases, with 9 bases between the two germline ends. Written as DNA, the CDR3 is TGTGCCAGCAGCTTAGGGGGGAATAACAATGAGCAGTTCTTC. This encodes CASSLGGNNNEQFF.